The TCR beta chain described here comes from a study of tumor-infiltrating lymphocytes in primary liver carcinoma. Study as a whole: The patients included men and women who were aged 30 to 69 years. Samples yielded about 3.5 to 8 million productive TCRbeta reads, similar across tissue types.

The length of the CDR3 is 17 residues. Germline-derived CDR1 and CDR2 are SGHRS and YFSETQ. In regard to this clonotype: This may stem from a read error, because a much larger clone lies one nucleotide away.

From unsorted bulk tissue weighing about 20-33 mg, DNA and RNA were co-extracted. Through surgical resection, the patients' primary liver carcinoma was treated. Sampling of each tumor involved five separate regions. Constant-region priming of roughly 490 ng total RNA yielded TCR beta cDNA. Slightly modified ARM-PCR served as the procedure for the TCR beta libraries. These libraries came from three rounds of nested multiplex PCR. With TRBV1-TRBV30 forward primers and a C-beta reverse primer, the first two PCR rounds were run for 10 to 11 cycles each. MiXCR, applied by TCRdb to the multiplex PCR reads, yields one record per CDR3 protein. This table has 95,000 to 100,000 distinct CDR3 sequences, approximately 70% appearing once.

The chain links TRBV5-1 to TRBJ2-2, with TRBD2 matching 13 bases. The specimen sequenced was liver tumor tissue from sampling region 2. As for subset: tumor region T2, inferior pole. The clonotype was recovered from an older woman with primary liver carcinoma and hepatitis B virus infection. The CDR3 sequence is CVSSSRLAGGNTGELFF. As DNA, the CDR3 is TGCGTCAGCAGCTCAAGACTAGCGGGAGGTAACACCGGGGAGCTGTTTTTT. Complete variable domain (other parts from reference TRBV5-1 and TRBJ2-2): KAGVTQTPRYLIKTRGQQVTLSCSPISGHRSVSWYQQTPGQGLQFLFEYFSETQRNKGNFPGRFSGRQFSNSRSEMNVSTLELGDSALYLCVSSSRLAGGNTGELFFGEGSRLTVL.